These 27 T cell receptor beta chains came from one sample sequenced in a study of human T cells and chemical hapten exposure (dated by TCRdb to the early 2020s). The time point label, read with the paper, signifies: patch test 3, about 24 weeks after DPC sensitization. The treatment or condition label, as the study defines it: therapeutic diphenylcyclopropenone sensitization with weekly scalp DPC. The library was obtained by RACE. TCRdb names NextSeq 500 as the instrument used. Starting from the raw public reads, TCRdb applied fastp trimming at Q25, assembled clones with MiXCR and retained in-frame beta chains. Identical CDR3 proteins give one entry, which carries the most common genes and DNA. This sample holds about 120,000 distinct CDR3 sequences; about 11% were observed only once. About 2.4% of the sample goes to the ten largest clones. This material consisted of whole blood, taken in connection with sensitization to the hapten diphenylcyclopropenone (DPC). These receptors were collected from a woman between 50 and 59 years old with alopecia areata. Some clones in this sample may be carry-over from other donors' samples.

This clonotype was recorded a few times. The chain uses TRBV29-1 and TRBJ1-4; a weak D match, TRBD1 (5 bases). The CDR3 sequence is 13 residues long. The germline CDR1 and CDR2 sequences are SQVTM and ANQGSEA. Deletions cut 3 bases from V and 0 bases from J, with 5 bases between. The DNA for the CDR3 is TGCAGCGTTGAGACAGCAACTAATGAAAAACTGTTTTTT. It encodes CSVETATNEKLFF.

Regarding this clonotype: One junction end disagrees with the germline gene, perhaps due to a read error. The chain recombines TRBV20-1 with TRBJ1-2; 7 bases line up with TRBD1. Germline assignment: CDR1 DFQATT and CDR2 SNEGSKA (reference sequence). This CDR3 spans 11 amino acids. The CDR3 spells CSARALEGALF. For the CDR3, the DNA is TGCAGTGCTAGGGCACTCGAGGGGGCCCTCTTC.

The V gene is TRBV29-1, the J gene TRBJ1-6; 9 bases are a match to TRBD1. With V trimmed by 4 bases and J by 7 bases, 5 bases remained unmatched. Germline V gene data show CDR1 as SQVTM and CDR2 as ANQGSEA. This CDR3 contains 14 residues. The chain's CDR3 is CSVAEGQGNSPLHF. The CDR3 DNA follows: TGCAGCGTTGCGGAGGGACAGGGAAATTCACCCCTCCACTTT.

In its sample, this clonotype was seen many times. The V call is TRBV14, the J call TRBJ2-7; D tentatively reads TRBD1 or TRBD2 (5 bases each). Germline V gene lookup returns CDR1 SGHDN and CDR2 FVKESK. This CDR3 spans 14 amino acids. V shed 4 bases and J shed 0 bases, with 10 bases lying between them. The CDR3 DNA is TGTGCCAGCAGCCCATGGGGGACCTCCTACGAGCAGTACTTC. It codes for CASSPWGTSYEQYF.

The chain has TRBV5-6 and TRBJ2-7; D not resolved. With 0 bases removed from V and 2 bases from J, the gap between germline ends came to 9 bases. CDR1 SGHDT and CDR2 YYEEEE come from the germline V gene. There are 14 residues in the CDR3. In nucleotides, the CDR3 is TGTGCCAGCAGCTTGGGGACCCAAGCCTACGAGCAGTACTTC. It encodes CASSLGTQAYEQYF. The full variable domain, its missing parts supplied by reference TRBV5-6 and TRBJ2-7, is DAGVTQSPTHLIKTRGQQVTLRCSPKSGHDTVSWYQQALGQGPQFIFQYYEEEERQRGNFPDRFSGHQFPNYSSELNVNALLLGDSALYLCASSLGTQAYEQYFGPGTRLTVT.

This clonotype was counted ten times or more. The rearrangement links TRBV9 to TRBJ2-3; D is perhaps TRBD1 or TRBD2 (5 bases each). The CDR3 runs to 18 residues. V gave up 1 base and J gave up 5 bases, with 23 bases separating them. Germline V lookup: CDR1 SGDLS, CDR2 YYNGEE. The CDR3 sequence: CASSVSTGTPTWGDTQYF. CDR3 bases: TGTGCCAGCAGCGTATCAACCGGGACCCCAACTTGGGGAGATACGCAGTATTTT.

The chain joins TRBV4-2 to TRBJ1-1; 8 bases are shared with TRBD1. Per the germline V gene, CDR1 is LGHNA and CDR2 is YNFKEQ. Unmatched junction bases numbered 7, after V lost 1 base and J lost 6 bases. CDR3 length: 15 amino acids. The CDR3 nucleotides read TGTGCCAGCAGCCAAGGCCCACAGGGGGACGCTGAAGCTTTCTTT. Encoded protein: CASSQGPQGDAEAFF.

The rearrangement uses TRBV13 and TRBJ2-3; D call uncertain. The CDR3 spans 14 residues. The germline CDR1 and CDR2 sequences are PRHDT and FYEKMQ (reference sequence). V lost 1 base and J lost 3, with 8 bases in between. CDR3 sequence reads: CASSLDALTDTQYF. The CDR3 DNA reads TGTGCCAGCAGCTTAGACGCCCTAACAGATACGCAGTATTTT.

The CDR3 spells CASSEMGDTQYF. The CDR3, as DNA: TGTGCCAGCAGTGAAATGGGGGATACGCAGTATTTT. J is TRBJ2-3 and V is TRBV6-1, with D unclear. CDR1 MNHNS and CDR2 SASEGT come from the germline V gene. The germline V and J ends were trimmed by 2 bases and 6 bases, with 6 bases remaining between them. CDR3 length: 12 residues.

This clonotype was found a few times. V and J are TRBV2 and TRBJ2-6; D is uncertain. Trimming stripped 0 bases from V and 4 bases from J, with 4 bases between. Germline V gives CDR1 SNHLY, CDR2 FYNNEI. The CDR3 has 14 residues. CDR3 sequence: CASSEARGANVLTF. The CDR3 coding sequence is TGTGCCAGCAGTGAAGCGCGAGGGGCCAACGTCCTGACTTTC.

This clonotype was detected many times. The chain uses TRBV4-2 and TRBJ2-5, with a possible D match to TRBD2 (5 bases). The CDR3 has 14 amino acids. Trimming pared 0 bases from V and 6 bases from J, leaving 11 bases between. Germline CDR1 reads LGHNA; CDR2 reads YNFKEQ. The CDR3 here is CASSQDSDGKTQYF. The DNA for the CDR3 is TGTGCCAGCAGCCAAGACTCGGACGGGAAGACCCAGTACTTC.

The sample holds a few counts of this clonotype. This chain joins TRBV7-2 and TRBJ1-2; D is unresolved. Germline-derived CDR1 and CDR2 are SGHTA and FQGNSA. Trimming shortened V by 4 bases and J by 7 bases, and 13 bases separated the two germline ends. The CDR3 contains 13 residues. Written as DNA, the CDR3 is TGTGCCAGCAGCTCGATCATCAGCCGTGGCTACACCTTC. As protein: CASSSIISRGYTF.

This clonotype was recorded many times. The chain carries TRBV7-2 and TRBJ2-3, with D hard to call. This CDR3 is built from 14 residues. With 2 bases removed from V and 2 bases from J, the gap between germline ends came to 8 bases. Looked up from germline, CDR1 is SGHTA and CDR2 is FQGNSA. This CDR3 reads CASSLLPFTDTQYF. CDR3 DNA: TGTGCCAGCAGCTTACTTCCATTCACAGATACGCAGTATTTT.

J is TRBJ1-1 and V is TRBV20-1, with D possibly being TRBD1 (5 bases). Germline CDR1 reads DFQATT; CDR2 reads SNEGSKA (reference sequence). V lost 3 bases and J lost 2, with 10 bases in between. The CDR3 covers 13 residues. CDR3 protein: CSASFRGNTEAFF. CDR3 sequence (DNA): TGCAGTGCTAGTTTTAGGGGCAACACTGAAGCTTTCTTT.

CDR3 in DNA: TGTGCCAGCAGTGAAGCGCGGCAGAATGAAAAACTGTTTTTT. Encoded protein: CASSEARQNEKLFF. This chain joins TRBV6-1 and TRBJ1-4; D gene uncertain. Germline loops: CDR1 MNHNS, CDR2 SASEGT. There are 14 residues in the CDR3. The V gene lost 0 bases and the J gene lost 5 bases, with 7 bases spanning the gap.

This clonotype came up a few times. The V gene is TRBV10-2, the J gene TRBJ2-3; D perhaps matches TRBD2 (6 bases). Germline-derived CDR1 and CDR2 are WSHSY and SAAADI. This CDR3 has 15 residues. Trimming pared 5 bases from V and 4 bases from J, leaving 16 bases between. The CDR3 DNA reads TGCGCCAGCAGTCGACCTAGCGATCGGCCAGATACGCAGTATTTT. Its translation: CASSRPSDRPDTQYF.

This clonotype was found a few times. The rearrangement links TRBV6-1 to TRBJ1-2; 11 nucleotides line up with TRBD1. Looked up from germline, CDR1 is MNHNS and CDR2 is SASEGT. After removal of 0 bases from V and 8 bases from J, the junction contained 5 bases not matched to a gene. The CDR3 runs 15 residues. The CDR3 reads CASSEAGTGGRGYTF. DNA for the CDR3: TGTGCCAGCAGTGAAGCGGGGACAGGGGGGAGAGGCTACACCTTC.

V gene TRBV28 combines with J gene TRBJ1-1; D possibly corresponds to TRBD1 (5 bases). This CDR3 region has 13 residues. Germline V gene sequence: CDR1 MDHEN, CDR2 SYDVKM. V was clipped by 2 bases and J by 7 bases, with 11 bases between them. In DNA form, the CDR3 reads TGTGCCAGCAGTTTAGGCCAGGGCTTTGAAGCTTTCTTT. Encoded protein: CASSLGQGFEAFF.

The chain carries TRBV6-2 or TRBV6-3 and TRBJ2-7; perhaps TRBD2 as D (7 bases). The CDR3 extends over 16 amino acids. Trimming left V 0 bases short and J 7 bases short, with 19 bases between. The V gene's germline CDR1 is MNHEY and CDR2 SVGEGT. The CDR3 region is CASSYSGLAAQGEQYF. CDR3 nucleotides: TGTGCCAGCAGTTACTCCGGTCTAGCGGCCCAGGGGGAGCAGTACTTC.

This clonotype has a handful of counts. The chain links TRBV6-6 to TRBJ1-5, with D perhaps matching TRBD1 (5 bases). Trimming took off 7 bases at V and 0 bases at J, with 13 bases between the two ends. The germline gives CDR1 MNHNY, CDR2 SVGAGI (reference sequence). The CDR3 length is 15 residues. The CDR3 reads CASTYDRLSNQPQHF. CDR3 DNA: TGTGCCAGCACTTATGACAGACTTAGCAATCAGCCCCAGCATTTT.

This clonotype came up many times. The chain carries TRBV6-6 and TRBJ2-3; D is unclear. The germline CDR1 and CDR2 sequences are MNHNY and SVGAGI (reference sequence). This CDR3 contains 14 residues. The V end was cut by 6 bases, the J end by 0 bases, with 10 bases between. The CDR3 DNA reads TGTGCCAGCAGCCCCCTAGGTAGCACAGATACGCAGTATTTT. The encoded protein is CASSPLGSTDTQYF.

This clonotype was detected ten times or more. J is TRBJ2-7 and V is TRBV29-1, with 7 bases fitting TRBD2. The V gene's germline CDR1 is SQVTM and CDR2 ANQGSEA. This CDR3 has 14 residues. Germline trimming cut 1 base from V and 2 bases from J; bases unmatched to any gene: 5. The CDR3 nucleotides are TGCAGCGTTGAAGGCGCTAGCGGCACCTACGAGCAGTACTTC. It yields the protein CSVEGASGTYEQYF.

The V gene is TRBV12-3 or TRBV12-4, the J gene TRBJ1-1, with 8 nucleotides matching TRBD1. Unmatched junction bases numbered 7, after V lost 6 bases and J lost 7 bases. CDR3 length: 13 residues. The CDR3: CASSFSGTGEAFF. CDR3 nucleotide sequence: TGTGCCAGCAGCTTCTCCGGGACAGGTGAAGCTTTCTTT.

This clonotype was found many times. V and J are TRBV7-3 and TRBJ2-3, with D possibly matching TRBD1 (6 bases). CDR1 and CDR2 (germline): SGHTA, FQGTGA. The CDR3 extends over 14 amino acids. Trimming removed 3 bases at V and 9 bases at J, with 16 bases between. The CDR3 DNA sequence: TGTGCCAGCAGCTTGGACCGAGGGGGTAGCACGCAGTATTTT. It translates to CASSLDRGGSTQYF.

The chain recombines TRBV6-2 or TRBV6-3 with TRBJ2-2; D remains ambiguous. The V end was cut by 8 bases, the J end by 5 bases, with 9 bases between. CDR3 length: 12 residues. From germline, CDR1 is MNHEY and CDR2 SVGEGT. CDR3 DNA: TGTGCCAGCCGCCGGTTGACCGGGGAGCTGTTTTTT. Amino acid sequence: CASRRLTGELFF.

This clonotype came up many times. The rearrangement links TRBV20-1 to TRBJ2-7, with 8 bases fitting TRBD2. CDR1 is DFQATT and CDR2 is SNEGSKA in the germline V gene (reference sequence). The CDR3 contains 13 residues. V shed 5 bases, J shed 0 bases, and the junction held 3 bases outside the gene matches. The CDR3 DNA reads TGCAGTGCTTTTAGCGGGGTCTCCTACGAGCAGTACTTC. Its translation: CSAFSGVSYEQYF.

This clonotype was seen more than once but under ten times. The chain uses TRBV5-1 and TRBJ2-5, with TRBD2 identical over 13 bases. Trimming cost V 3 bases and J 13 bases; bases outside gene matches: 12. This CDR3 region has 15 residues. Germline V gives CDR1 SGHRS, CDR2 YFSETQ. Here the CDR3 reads CASSSRSGLAGETYF. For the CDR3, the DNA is TGCGCCAGCAGCTCCCGTAGCGGACTAGCGGGAGAGACGTACTTC.